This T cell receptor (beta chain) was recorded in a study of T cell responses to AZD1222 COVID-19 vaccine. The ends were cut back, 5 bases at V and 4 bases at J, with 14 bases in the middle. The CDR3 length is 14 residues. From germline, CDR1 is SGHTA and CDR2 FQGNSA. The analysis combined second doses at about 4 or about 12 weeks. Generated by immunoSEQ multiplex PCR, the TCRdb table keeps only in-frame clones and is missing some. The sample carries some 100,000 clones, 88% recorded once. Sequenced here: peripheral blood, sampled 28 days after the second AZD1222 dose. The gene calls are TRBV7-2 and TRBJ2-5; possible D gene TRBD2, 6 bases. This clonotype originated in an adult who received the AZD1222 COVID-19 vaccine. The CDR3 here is CASSPSAGGETQYF. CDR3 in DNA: TGTGCCAGCAGCCCCTCTGCCGGGGGAGAGACCCAGTACTTC.